A single sample is the source of the 21 T cell receptor beta chains below, sequenced in a study of T cell repertoires in cytomegalovirus infection. TCRdb reanalysed the reads using MiXCR and keeps one entry per CDR3 protein. The data contain some 700,000 distinct CDR3 sequences, approximately 40% of them singletons. The specimen was PBMCs. The source is a human donor in good health (CMV status not recorded). Some clones in this sample may be carry-over from other donors' samples.

This clonotype came up many times. The chain uses TRBV7-2 and TRBJ1-5; D remains unclear. Trimming pared 5 bases from V and 7 bases from J, leaving 18 bases between. CDR3 length: 15 residues. The germline gives CDR1 SGHTA, CDR2 FQGNSA. CDR3 protein: CASSPRAGRDQPQHF. The CDR3 DNA follows: TGTGCCAGCAGCCCCCGAGCAGGAAGAGACCAGCCCCAGCATTTT.

This clonotype was seen repeatedly, ten times or more. The V gene is TRBV5-6, the J gene TRBJ2-7; no reliable D call. Trimming cost V 2 bases and J 6 bases, with 15 bases left between them. This CDR3 is built from 14 residues. Germline CDR1 is SGHDT and CDR2 is YYEEEE. CDR3 residues: CASSFLDLPREQYF. CDR3 nucleotides: TGTGCCAGCAGCTTCTTGGACCTACCTCGCGAGCAGTACTTC.

Comments on this clonotype: A single base separates this from a much larger clone, so it may be a read error. This rearrangement joins TRBV7-2 to TRBJ2-3; D uncertain. CDR1 is SGHTA, CDR2 FQGNSA, per germline. Trimming left V 2 bases short and J 0 bases short, with 12 bases between. CDR3 length equals 16 residues. DNA of the CDR3: TGTGCCAGCAGCTTATTAGGCGGCTCTAGCACAGATACGCAGTATTTT. Translated, it gives CASSLLGGSSTDTQYF.

V is TRBV6-5 and J is TRBJ1-6, with 10 positions matching TRBD1. Germline V lookup: CDR1 MNHEY, CDR2 SVGAGI. The CDR3 totals 15 residues. J gave up 10 bases and V 6 bases, and 9 bases lay outside the gene matches. CDR3 in DNA: TGTGCCAGCAGGCCCCGCGGGACAGGGGTGTCACCCCTCCACTTT. Protein sequence: CASRPRGTGVSPLHF.

This clonotype has a handful of counts. This chain links TRBV7-3 with TRBJ1-2, with TRBD1 identical over 12 bases. This CDR3 is built from 14 residues. Germline V CDR1 and CDR2: SGHTA, FQGTGA. V shed 4 bases and J 8 bases; nucleotides not matched to a gene: 5. The CDR3 loop is CASSSGQGALGYTF. CDR3 bases: TGTGCCAGCAGCTCGGGACAGGGGGCCCTGGGCTACACCTTC.

This clonotype was picked up a small number of times. The CDR3 region has the DNA TGTGCCAGCAGTTACACAACAGGGAACTATGGCTACACCTTC. Translation gives CASSYTTGNYGYTF. V is TRBV6-8 and J is TRBJ1-2; a weak D match, TRBD1 (6 bases). Germline lookup yields CDR1 MNHGY and CDR2 SAAAGT. CDR3 length: 14 amino acids. V gave up 2 bases and J gave up 2 bases, with 9 bases separating them.

This clonotype was found a few times. The chain has TRBV5-1 and TRBJ2-3; 9 bases are shared with TRBD2. Germline V gene lookup returns CDR1 SGHRS and CDR2 YFSETQ. The CDR3 has 16 residues. The ends lost 0 bases at V and 5 bases at J; junction bases unmatched: 7. The CDR3 DNA is TGCGCCAGCAGCTTGGCGGCGGGAGGGCCGGGAGATACGCAGTATTTT. Translation gives CASSLAAGGPGDTQYF.

Worth noting for this clonotype: This may be a read error: a much more frequent sequence differs by one nucleotide. The V and J genes are TRBV7-3 and TRBJ1-2; D is uncertain. The V gene's germline CDR1 is SGHTA and CDR2 FQGTGA. The CDR3 spans 13 residues. The CDR3 region has the DNA TGTTCCAGCAGCTTAACGACGGATTATGGCTACACCTTC. It encodes CSSSLTTDYGYTF.

This clonotype has only one observation. J is TRBJ2-2 and V is TRBV24-1; D not certain. Germline values: CDR1 KGHDR, CDR2 SFDVKD. The CDR3 is 13 amino acids. Trimming stripped 9 bases from V and 5 bases from J, with 12 bases between. The CDR3 protein is CATSRRGTGELFF. The DNA of the CDR3 is TGTGCCACCTCCAGGAGAGGTACCGGGGAGCTGTTTTTT.

This clonotype appeared many times. The rearrangement links TRBV27 to TRBJ2-1; perhaps TRBD2 as D (5 bases). Trimming shortened V by 2 bases and J by 4 bases, and 15 bases separated the two germline ends. The germline CDR1 and CDR2 sequences are MNHEY and SMNVEV (reference sequence). The CDR3 consists of 16 residues. CDR3 protein: CASSLTLAEAYNEQFF. In DNA form, the CDR3 reads TGTGCCAGCAGTTTAACGCTGGCGGAGGCTTACAATGAGCAGTTCTTC.

This clonotype was detected a few times. The chain couples TRBV12-3 or TRBV12-4 to TRBJ2-7; TRBD2 matches at 7 bases. The CDR3 is made up of 11 amino acids. J lost 10 bases, V lost 6 bases, and 6 bases had no gene match. The CDR3 here is CASSGGWPQYF. CDR3 nucleotide sequence: TGTGCCAGCAGCGGGGGGTGGCCCCAGTACTTC.

The chain is built from TRBV10-3 and TRBJ2-7; tentatively, D is TRBD2 (6 bases). The CDR3 is 16 residues long. V was shortened by 6 bases and J by 4 bases, with 22 bases between the two germline ends. CDR1 is ENHRY and CDR2 is SYGVKD in the germline V gene. The CDR3 sequence is CAISGSVVREAYEQYF. The CDR3 coding sequence is TGTGCCATCAGCGGTAGTGTAGTCAGGGAGGCGTACGAGCAGTACTTC.

This clonotype was observed a handful of times. The chain recombines TRBV4-1 with TRBJ2-3, with D tentatively TRBD1 (5 bases). The CDR3 runs 15 residues. Germline values: CDR1 MGHRA, CDR2 YSYEKL. With 4 bases removed from V and 4 bases from J, the gap between germline ends came to 15 bases. The chain's CDR3 is CASSLIGEGADTQYF. The CDR3 bases are TGCGCCAGCAGCCTAATTGGGGAAGGGGCAGATACGCAGTATTTT.

This clonotype was seen more than once but under ten times. CDR3 nucleotide sequence: TGCAGTGCTATGACTAGCGGCAGCACAGATACGCAGTATTTT. The encoded protein is CSAMTSGSTDTQYF. This chain connects TRBV20-1 to TRBJ2-3; 9 bases map to TRBD2. CDR1 DFQATT and CDR2 SNEGSKA come from the germline V gene (reference sequence). V lost 4 bases, J lost 0 bases, and 2 bases stayed unmatched. The CDR3 is made up of 14 amino acids.

The chain couples TRBV20-1 to TRBJ2-1, with TRBD2 as a possible D gene (7 bases). The CDR3 contains 16 residues. Per germline, CDR1 DFQATT and CDR2 SNEGSKA (reference sequence). V was pared by 0 bases and J by 8 bases, with 20 bases between. The CDR3 nucleotides are TGCAGTGCTAGAGATCGGTGGGGGGGGGGGCGGGATGAGCAGTTCTTC. Amino acids: CSARDRWGGGRDEQFF.

This chain links TRBV29-1 with TRBJ2-3; 11 bases align to TRBD2. The CDR3 extends over 14 amino acids. The germline CDR1 and CDR2 sequences are SQVTM and ANQGSEA. V lost 4 bases to trimming and J lost 5 bases; unmatched junction nucleotides: 5. The CDR3 is CSVGLAGGGDTQYF. CDR3 DNA: TGCAGCGTTGGTCTAGCGGGAGGCGGAGATACGCAGTATTTT.

J is TRBJ1-4 and V is TRBV27; D gene ambiguous. CDR3 length equals 13 residues. Germline CDR1 MNHEY, CDR2 SMNVEV (reference sequence). Trimming pared 6 bases from V and 7 bases from J, leaving 12 bases between. CDR3 nucleotides: TGTGCCAGCAGGTCCGGTACAGTTGAAAAACTGTTTTTT. Protein product: CASRSGTVEKLFF.

This chain joins TRBV27 and TRBJ2-7, with 12 bases fitting TRBD2. V trimming: 8 bases; J trimming: 5 bases; junction bases outside the gene matches: 7. Germline values: CDR1 MNHEY, CDR2 SMNVEV (reference sequence). The CDR3 length is 14 residues. CDR3 nucleotide sequence: TGTGCCAGCGGTCAATGGACTAGCGGGAACGAGCAGTACTTC. It yields the protein CASGQWTSGNEQYF.

V gene TRBV19 combines with J gene TRBJ2-7, with D perhaps TRBD1 (5 bases). Germline V gene sequence: CDR1 LNHDA, CDR2 SQIVND (reference sequence). The CDR3 is 13 amino acids. Trimming left V 3 bases short and J 5 bases short, with 11 bases between. Here the CDR3 reads CASSIKGNHEQYF. The CDR3 DNA sequence: TGTGCCAGTAGTATTAAGGGGAACCACGAGCAGTACTTC. Supplemented by reference TRBV19 and TRBJ2-7, the full variable domain reads DGGITQSPKYLFRKEGQNVTLSCEQNLNHDAMYWYRQDPGQGLRLIYYSQIVNDFQKGDIAEGYSVSREKKESFPLTVTSAQKNPTAFYLCASSIKGNHEQYFGPGTRLTVT.

J is TRBJ1-2 and V is TRBV28, with D tentatively TRBD1 (6 bases). Trimming stripped 1 base from V and 8 bases from J, with 14 bases between. The CDR3 is made up of 14 amino acids. CDR1 is MDHEN, CDR2 SYDVKM, per germline. CDR3 nucleotides: TGTGCCAGCAGTTTATTCGATTCAGGGGACGGCTACACCTTC. It codes for CASSLFDSGDGYTF.

This chain links TRBV12-5 with TRBJ2-2, with D possibly TRBD2 on 5 matching bases. Per germline, CDR1 LGHNT and CDR2 FRNRAP. This CDR3 region has 14 residues. Trimming took off 2 bases at V and 3 bases at J, with 7 bases between the two ends. This CDR3 is CASGLWEHTGELFF. CDR3 in DNA: TGTGCTAGTGGTTTGTGGGAGCACACCGGGGAGCTGTTTTTT.